The T cell receptor beta chain under discussion was sequenced for a study of blood T cells in healthy people across ages. Isolated PBMCs totaled at least 6 million in each sample. Germline V gene sequence: CDR1 MNHEY, CDR2 SVGAGI. The CDR3 is 18 residues long. V lost 4 bases, J lost 0 bases, and 16 bases lay in between. Overall study results and limits: Naive CD4+ cell counts and diversity both ran higher in long-lived than in aged donors. As age increased, TCR beta diversity per million T cells fell in a roughly linear fashion. Unknown donor CMV status possibly confounded expanded clonotype changes.

The use of a sample-barcoded 5' primer and a J-beta primer mix characterized a second PCR of about 7 to 12 cycles. One entry per CDR3 protein, called by TCRdb with MiXCR from the 5' RACE reads. The sample shows roughly 730,000 distinct CDR3 sequences, roughly 50% of them seen only once. Note on this clonotype: The antigen remains unidentified.

The source material was blood. The TCR comes from a man aged 35-49 years in good health. The gene calls are TRBV6-5 and TRBJ2-6; the D is unclear. The CDR3 protein is CASSSSPGVSSGANVLTF. The CDR3 DNA reads TGTGCCAGCAGTTCCTCCCCAGGCGTAAGCTCTGGGGCCAACGTCCTGACTTTC.